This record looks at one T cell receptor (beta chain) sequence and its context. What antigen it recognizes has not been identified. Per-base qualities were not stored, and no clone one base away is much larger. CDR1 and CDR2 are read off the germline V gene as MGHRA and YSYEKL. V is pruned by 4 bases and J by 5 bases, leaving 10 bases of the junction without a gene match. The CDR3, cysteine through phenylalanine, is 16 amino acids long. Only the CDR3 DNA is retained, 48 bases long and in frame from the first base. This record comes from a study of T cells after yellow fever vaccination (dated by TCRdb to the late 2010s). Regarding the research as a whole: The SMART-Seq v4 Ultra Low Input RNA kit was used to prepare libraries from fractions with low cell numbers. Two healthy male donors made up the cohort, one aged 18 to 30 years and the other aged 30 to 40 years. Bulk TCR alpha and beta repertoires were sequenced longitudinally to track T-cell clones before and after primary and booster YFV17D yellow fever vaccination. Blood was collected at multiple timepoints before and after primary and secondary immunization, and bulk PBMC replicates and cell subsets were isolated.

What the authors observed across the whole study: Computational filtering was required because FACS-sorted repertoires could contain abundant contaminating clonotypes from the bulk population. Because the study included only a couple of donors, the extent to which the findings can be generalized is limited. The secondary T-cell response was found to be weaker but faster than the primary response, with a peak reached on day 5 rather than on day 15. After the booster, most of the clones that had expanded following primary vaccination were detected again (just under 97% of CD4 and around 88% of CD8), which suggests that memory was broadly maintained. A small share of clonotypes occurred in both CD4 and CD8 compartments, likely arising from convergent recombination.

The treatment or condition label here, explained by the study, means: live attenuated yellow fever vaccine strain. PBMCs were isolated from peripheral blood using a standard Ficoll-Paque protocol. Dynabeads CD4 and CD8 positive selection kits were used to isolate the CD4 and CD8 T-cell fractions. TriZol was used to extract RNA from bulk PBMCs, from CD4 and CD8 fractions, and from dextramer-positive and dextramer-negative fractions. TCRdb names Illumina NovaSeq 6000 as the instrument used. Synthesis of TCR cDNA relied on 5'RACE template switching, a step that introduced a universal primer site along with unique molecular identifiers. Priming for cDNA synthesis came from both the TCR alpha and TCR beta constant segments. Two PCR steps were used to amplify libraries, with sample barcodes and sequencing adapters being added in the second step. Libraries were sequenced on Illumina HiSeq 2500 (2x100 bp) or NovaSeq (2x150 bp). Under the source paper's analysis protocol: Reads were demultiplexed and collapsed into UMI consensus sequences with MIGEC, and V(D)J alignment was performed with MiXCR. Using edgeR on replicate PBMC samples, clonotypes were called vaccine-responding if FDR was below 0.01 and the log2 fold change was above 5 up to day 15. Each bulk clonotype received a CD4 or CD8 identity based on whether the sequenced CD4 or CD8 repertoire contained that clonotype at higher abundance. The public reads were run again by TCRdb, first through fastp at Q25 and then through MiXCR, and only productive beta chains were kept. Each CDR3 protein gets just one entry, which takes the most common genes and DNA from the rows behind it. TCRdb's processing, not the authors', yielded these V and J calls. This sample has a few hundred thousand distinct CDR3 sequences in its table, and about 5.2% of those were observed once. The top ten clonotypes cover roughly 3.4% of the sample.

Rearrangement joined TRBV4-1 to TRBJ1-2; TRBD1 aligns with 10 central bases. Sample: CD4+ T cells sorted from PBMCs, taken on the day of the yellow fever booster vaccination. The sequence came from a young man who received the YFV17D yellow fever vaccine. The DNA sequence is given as TGCGCCAGCAGCCTATCGGGACAGGGGTTGGGGTATGGCTACACCTTC. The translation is CASSLSGQGLGYGYTF.